Described below is a single T cell receptor beta chain sequence and its context. These data belong to a study of blood T cell repertoires in COVID-19. At the level of the study: Samples representing acute and convalescent COVID-19 were sourced from the United States, Italy and Spain. Sample material is recorded as cDNA or gDNA derived from T cells, B-cell-depleted T cells, or PBMCs.

CDR1 and CDR2 from the germline V gene are GTSNPN and SVGIG (reference sequence). This CDR3 comprises 15 residues. V was cut by 3 bases and J by 1 base, with 12 bases left in between. Clones were read by immunoSEQ multiplex PCR, and TCRdb kept only the in-frame ones, dropping some. The sample holds about 360,000 clones, 87% seen once. The cohort comprised adults aged roughly 18 to 95 years residing in 20 to 25 US areas. What the recovered Cohort 3 donors had was two negative PCRs, clearance, or symptom resolution. This TCR was sampled from a man aged 25 to 40 who had recovered from COVID-19. V is TRBV30 and J is TRBJ2-2, with D tentatively TRBD2 (6 bases). Sequenced material: PBMCs or T cells enriched from blood (not recorded which). CDR3 sequence: CAWRTGTRNTGELFF. In DNA, the CDR3 is TGTGCCTGGAGGACCGGGACTCGGAACACCGGGGAGCTGTTTTTT.